This is a list of T cell receptor beta chains from one sample in a study of control samples from healthy donors and cancer patients. The assay was immunoSEQ multiplex PCR, and TCRdb's table has in-frame clones only and misses some. This sample has under 60,000 clones, with 93% found just once. The sequenced sample was PBMCs. These receptors were obtained from a woman between 45 and 60 years old with head and neck cancer. Both conserved end residues are part of each CDR3. The D gene is left open where the match is weak. Rows give clone size only sometimes, using once, few, many, or a class for an expanded clone.

d_gene	v_gene	abundance	j_gene	CDR3aa	CDR3nt
-	TRBV2	once	TRBJ1-1	CASGSRAAEAFF	TGTGCCAGCGGAAGTCGGGCGGCTGAAGCTTTCTTT
-	TRBV4-3	-	TRBJ1-3	CASSQAPQGSGNTIYF	TGCGCCAGCAGCCAAGCCCCGCAAGGCTCTGGAAACACCATATATTTT
-	TRBV28	-	TRBJ1-1	CASTNSGSPGTEAFF	TGTGCCAGCACCAATTCCGGGTCACCGGGGACTGAAGCTTTCTTT
-	TRBV5-6	once	TRBJ1-2	CASSLSGDYGYTF	TGTGCCAGCAGCTTATCGGGGGACTATGGCTACACCTTC
TRBD1	TRBV5-1	-	TRBJ1-1	CASSLGGTGEAFF	TGCGCCAGCAGCTTGGGAGGGACAGGTGAAGCTTTCTTT
-	TRBV5-1	-	TRBJ2-1	CASSFMGESYNEQFF	TGCGCCAGCAGCTTCATGGGGGAGAGCTACAATGAGCAGTTCTTC
-	TRBV5-5	-	TRBJ2-5	CASSLSTPPQETQYF	TGTGCCAGCAGCTTGTCCACCCCCCCTCAAGAGACCCAGTACTTC
TRBD1	TRBV5-1	-	TRBJ1-6	CASSLGQGFYNSPLHF	TGCGCCAGCAGCTTAGGACAGGGCTTCTATAATTCACCCCTCCACTTT
-	TRBV27	-	TRBJ2-3	CASKRSTDTQYF	TGTGCCAGCAAGAGGAGCACAGATACGCAGTATTTT
-	TRBV7-9	-	TRBJ1-2	CASSLDGGGYTF	TGTGCCAGCAGCTTAGACGGAGGGGGCTACACCTTC
-	TRBV7-3	once	TRBJ1-2	CASSPGRGYGYTF	TGTGCCAGCAGCCCCGGACGGGGCTATGGCTACACCTTC
TRBD2	TRBV27	-	TRBJ2-3	CASSSWTSGKSTDTQYF	TGTGCCAGCAGTTCTTGGACTAGCGGAAAGAGCACAGATACGCAGTATTTT
-	TRBV7-9	-	TRBJ2-4	CASSLARGNIQYF	TGTGCCAGCAGCTTAGCTAGGGGGAACATTCAGTACTTC
-	TRBV7-2	-	TRBJ1-2	CASSLGGSYGYTF	TGTGCCAGCAGCTTAGGGGGTAGCTATGGCTACACCTTC
-	TRBV4-3	-	TRBJ2-1	CASSQDRSIYNEQFF	TGCGCCAGCAGCCAAGATCGTTCGATTTACAATGAGCAGTTCTTC
TRBD2	TRBV5-4	-	TRBJ2-7	CASSSSGGPYEQYF	TGTGCCAGCAGCTCTAGCGGGGGTCCCTACGAGCAGTACTTC
TRBD2	TRBV7-2	-	TRBJ2-7	CASSLGAGGQPYEQYF	TGTGCCAGCAGCTTAGGGGCGGGGGGCCAACCCTACGAGCAGTACTTC
-	TRBV30	-	TRBJ1-2	CAWRQESFLYGYTF	TGTGCCTGGAGGCAGGAATCTTTTCTCTATGGCTACACCTTC
TRBD1	TRBV9	-	TRBJ2-7	CASSVGFGTGGVEQYF	TGTGCCAGCAGCGTAGGGTTTGGGACAGGGGGAGTCGAGCAGTACTTC
-	TRBV27	-	TRBJ2-1	CASSSGPHHGGYNEQFF	TGTGCCAGCAGTTCCGGGCCCCACCATGGAGGGTACAATGAGCAGTTCTTC
TRBD2	TRBV10-3	-	TRBJ2-4	CAISAGLAGSVAKNIQYF	TGTGCCATCAGTGCGGGACTAGCGGGATCGGTAGCCAAAAACATTCAGTACTTC
-	TRBV5-1	few	TRBJ1-2	CASSGQGVSYGYTF	TGCGCCAGCAGCGGGCAGGGAGTATCCTATGGCTACACCTTC
-	TRBV9	-	TRBJ2-5	CASSVGPSFRETQYF	TGTGCCAGCAGCGTAGGCCCTAGTTTCCGGGAGACCCAGTACTTC
-	TRBV15	-	TRBJ2-7	CATSRDDTSYEQYF	TGTGCCACCAGCAGAGATGACACAAGCTACGAGCAGTACTTC
-	TRBV11-3	-	TRBJ1-1	CASSLGLSNTEAFF	TGTGCCAGCAGCTTAGGGCTTTCGAACACTGAAGCTTTCTTT
TRBD2	TRBV5-1	-	TRBJ2-7	CASSQTSGEPYEQYF	TGCGCCAGCAGCCAAACTAGCGGAGAACCCTACGAGCAGTACTTC
TRBD1	TRBV7-9	once	TRBJ2-5	CASSFYGTEETQYF	TGTGCCAGCAGCTTTTATGGGACAGAAGAGACCCAGTACTTC
-	TRBV18	-	TRBJ1-4	CASSPRLFDSEKLFF	TGTGCCAGCTCACCCCGCCTCTTTGATAGTGAAAAACTGTTTTTT
-	TRBV25-1	-	TRBJ1-2	CASSVENYGYTF	TGTGCCAGCAGTGTGGAGAACTATGGCTACACCTTC
-	TRBV29-1	-	TRBJ1-2	CSVASRADPIYGYTF	TGCAGCGTTGCATCCCGGGCGGACCCAATCTATGGCTACACCTTC
-	TRBV9	-	TRBJ2-1	CASQRGAGDEQFF	TGTGCCAGCCAGAGGGGGGCGGGGGATGAGCAGTTCTTC
-	TRBV7-2	-	TRBJ2-7	CASSWGVGPTYEQYF	TGTGCCAGCAGCTGGGGGGTTGGACCCACCTACGAGCAGTACTTC
-	TRBV7-8	-	TRBJ1-4	CASSLGRGEKLFF	TGTGCCAGCAGCTTAGGACGGGGCGAAAAACTGTTTTTT
-	TRBV6-6	once	TRBJ2-7	CASSYGQSYEQYF	TGTGCCAGCAGTTACGGACAGTCCTACGAGCAGTACTTC
TRBD1	TRBV5-6	few	TRBJ1-2	CASSLDRDYGYTF	TGTGCCAGCAGCCTGGACAGGGACTATGGCTACACCTTC
-	TRBV6-5	-	TRBJ2-7	CASRFREDRPYEQYF	TGTGCCAGCAGGTTCAGAGAGGACAGACCCTACGAGCAGTACTTC
-	TRBV2	once	TRBJ2-1	CASSEWTTNEQFF	TGTGCCAGCAGTGAGTGGACTACAAATGAGCAGTTCTTC
-	TRBV4-1	-	TRBJ1-5	CASSPNGGGNQPQHF	TGCGCCAGCAGCCCAAACGGGGGGGGAAATCAGCCCCAGCATTTT
-	TRBV18	-	TRBJ2-2	CASSPPGFGFTGELFF	TGTGCCAGCTCACCACCGGGGTTTGGGTTCACCGGGGAGCTGTTTTTT
-	TRBV20-1	-	TRBJ2-2	CSASGDSYTGELFF	TGCAGTGCTAGTGGTGACTCTTACACCGGGGAGCTGTTTTTT
-	TRBV28	-	TRBJ1-2	CASSLQSYPPYGYTF	TGTGCCAGCAGTTTACAAAGCTATCCGCCGTATGGCTACACCTTC
-	TRBV18	-	TRBJ2-5	CASSPGSSTGETQYF	TGTGCCAGCTCACCAGGGTCGTCGACCGGGGAGACCCAGTACTTC
TRBD1	TRBV23-1	-	TRBJ2-7	CASSRTGTGIYEQYF	TGCGCCAGCAGTCGTACCGGGACAGGGATATACGAGCAGTACTTC
-	TRBV28	-	TRBJ1-5	CASSLRGSKSNQPQHF	TGTGCCAGCAGTTTAAGGGGGTCGAAGAGCAATCAGCCCCAGCATTTT
TRBD2	TRBV7-2	-	TRBJ2-5	CASSLAPLAGGGETQYF	TGTGCCAGCAGCTTGGCCCCGCTAGCGGGAGGAGGAGAGACCCAGTACTTC
-	TRBV29-1	-	TRBJ1-1	CSVDTGAVSTEAFF	TGCAGCGTTGACACGGGCGCAGTTTCCACTGAAGCTTTCTTT
-	TRBV5-1	-	TRBJ1-1	CASSRREDTEAFF	TGCGCCAGCAGCCGAAGGGAGGACACTGAAGCTTTCTTT
-	TRBV12-3/TRBV12-4	-	TRBJ2-1	CASSPQGSEQFF	TGTGCCAGCAGTCCCCAGGGAAGCGAGCAGTTCTTC